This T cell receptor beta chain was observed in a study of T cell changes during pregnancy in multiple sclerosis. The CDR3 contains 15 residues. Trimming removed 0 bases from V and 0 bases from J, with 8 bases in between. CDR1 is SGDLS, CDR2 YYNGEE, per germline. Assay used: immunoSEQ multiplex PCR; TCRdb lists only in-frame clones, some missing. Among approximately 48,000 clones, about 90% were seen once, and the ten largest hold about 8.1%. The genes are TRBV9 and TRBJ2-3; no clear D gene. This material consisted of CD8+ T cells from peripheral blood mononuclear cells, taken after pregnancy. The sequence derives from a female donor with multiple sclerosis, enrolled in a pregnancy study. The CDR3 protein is CASSVGARSTDTQYF. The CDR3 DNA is TGTGCCAGCAGCGTAGGGGCCAGGAGCACAGATACGCAGTATTTT.